This TCR beta chain is drawn from a study of cytomegalovirus exposure and HLA in healthy donors (dated by TCRdb to about 2017). With respect to the entire study: According to an earlier analysis of 587 of the donors, some 180 million T cells yielded approximately 120 million unique TCR beta sequences and approximately 280 Gb of sequence data. To decide whether each TCR beta V gene segment behaved as functional or pseudogenic, an earlier analysis of some 600 of the donors relied on high-throughput TCR beta sequencing. The study combined high-throughput TCR immunosequencing, statistical association of individual TCRs with disease status, and machine learning to predict cytomegalovirus infection status. In the later analysis, no new phenotypic data were used to find candidate immune exposures; instead, reliance was placed on TCR beta sequences and their occurrence across donors. Alongside the repertoire data, information on donor age, sex, ethnicity and CMV serostatus was compiled. The study aimed to test whether cataloging public T cell receptors could reveal signatures of past pathogen exposure. All discovery cohort repertoires had been generated using a single sequencing platform. Class I and class II HLA loci were covered by the typing at four-digit resolution. Genome-wide SNP genotypes for about 65% of the roughly 670 donors were used in a later genetic analysis, which treated that subset as a discovery cohort. Roughly 5 DR-DQ haplotypes were handled as single units for association and clustering because linkage in the cohort was strong. The T cell repertoires of some 700 subjects were profiled by immunosequencing and related to cytomegalovirus serostatus. Of the 350 to 450 genotyped donors, over 70% fell in the genetic ancestry cluster associated with self-reported Caucasian donors. In addition to the first cohort of roughly 700 subjects, a separate validation cohort of approximately 130 different subjects was used. Among around 400 genotyped donors of the cohort, an average of about 240,000 unique TCR beta nucleotide sequences were sequenced per donor, around a sixth of them non-productive. Typing coverage differed by locus: A, B, C, DRB1 and DQB1 were typed in roughly 629-630 donors, DQA1 in about 510, DPA1 in around 580, and DPB1 in approximately 450. To study patterns of TCR occurrence, a later analysis re-analyzed previously published TCR beta repertoires from 500 to 850 donors and added high-resolution HLA genotyping. An early release covering approximately 600 HLA-typed donors comprised 250 to 350 gigabases of sequencing data and around 80 million unique TCR sequences. Findings and caveats that apply to the study as a whole: In this cohort, only TCR beta chains were sequenced, and detectable features were limited by the absence of alpha or paired-chain data. The only immune exposure information available for the cohort was CMV serostatus. Most TCR sequences were seen in very few donors, while some public TCRs were found in many individuals. In a later genetic analysis, a missense DCLRE1C variant was associated with V-gene and J-gene trimming of TCR beta chains, and the association was replicated in an independent cohort. The study listed 150 to 200 TCR beta chains as associated with cytomegalovirus. A further reported finding was that TCR beta sequences accurately predicted the HLA-A and HLA-B alleles for most subjects in the first cohort. In a later analysis, HLA-associated TCR beta chains were found to be more clonally expanded and to have lower generation probabilities than equally common non-associated chains. Because the 87-base-pair reads could not distinguish some IMGT-functional V segments, including TRBV6-2 and TRBV6-3, those segments were excluded. Presence/absence analyses assumed roughly uniform sequencing depth across donors, an assumption that may not hold. The classifier was reported to diagnose cytomegalovirus status with high specificity and sensitivity in both the original cohort and the validation cohort. In a later analysis, around 17,000 TCR beta sequences were associated with specific HLA alleles at a false discovery rate of 0.05. The sequencing pipeline was judged likely to have produced a cluster of highly shared sequence variants as a technical artifact. A later analysis found that most CMV-associated TCR beta chains appeared HLA-restricted, with HLA associations seemingly driven largely by CMV exposure. An earlier analysis of 587 of the donors showed that most TCR beta V segments appeared in productive rearrangements either about 90% or about 30% of the time, which broadly matched IMGT annotations. According to the authors, the approach could potentially be generalized to other disease states and immunological phenotypes. A few of the identified cytomegalovirus-associated TCR beta chains were confirmed in vitro to be specific for cytomegalovirus antigens. Linkage disequilibrium might explain the correlated functional status among segregating V segments, but an unknown experimental factor could not be excluded. A later analysis found that TCR association rates varied across HLA loci, with DRB1 alleles showing the most associated TCRs and HLA-C alleles the fewest. When HLA alleles, especially DR and DQ, strongly co-occurred, TCR associations were difficult to assign to individual alleles. Because HLA typing was missing for some donors at each locus, association tests included only the typed subset. Because counts were too low, roughly 16 rarely observed V segments, including chromosome 9 orphons, were excluded from the earlier analysis of under 650 of the donors. Several of the top co-occurrence clusters appeared to be linked to parvovirus B19, influenza, CMV and Epstein-Barr virus, according to a later analysis. In a later genetic analysis, fewer N-insertions in productive TCRs were reported among donors in an Asian-associated ancestry cluster than the roughly 700-donor mean.

The cohort consisted of 670 or so healthy bone marrow donors. At the time of sampling, every cohort member was nominally healthy, though immune exposures that went unrecorded were likely present. The donor was CMV seronegative and was included in the group of 352 seronegative cohort members. Each donor provided a peripheral blood sample, and peripheral blood mononuclear cells were used for TCR beta sequencing. Genomic DNA was extracted from the blood cell samples with the Qiagen DNeasy Blood Extraction Kit. The V and J ends are trimmed by 1 base and 1 base, leaving 8 bases between them. From cysteine to phenylalanine, the CDR3 is 15 amino acids long. Only CDR3 DNA is held: 45 bases, read in frame from base 1. CDR1 and CDR2 were assigned from the germline V gene (reference sequence) as SEHNR and FQNEAQ. Notes on this clone: Which antigen it targets is not known.

The method behind the library was the immunoSEQ multiplex PCR assay. A mixture of 60 forward primers for TCR Vbeta segments and 13 reverse primers for TCR Jbeta segments was used in the multiplex PCR. The CDR3 region of rearranged TCR beta genes was amplified from genomic DNA by a multiplex PCR assay. The amplified TCR beta libraries were sequenced on the Illumina HiSeq System as 87-base-pair reads. Per the original workflow: A later analysis tallied tens of millions of unique TCR beta chains across the approximately 670 repertoires, and about 10 million of those chains were shared by two or more donors. A nearest-neighbor algorithm error-corrected the raw reads and collapsed the reads into unique sequences, merging closely related sequences to remove PCR and sequencing errors. CDR3 sequences were aligned to IMGT reference sequences to assign V, D and J gene segments. For a sequence to be retained, at least a six-nucleotide match to both a V gene segment and a J gene segment was required. Rearrangements were classified as productive when the CDR3 lacked stop codons and remained in frame with V and J, and all other rearrangements were classified as non-productive. Following IMGT convention, CDR3 was defined as the stretch from the second conserved V-encoded cysteine up to the conserved J-encoded phenylalanine. Sequences without an unambiguous match to a single V gene segment were excluded from the earlier analysis of 587 of the donors. An earlier analysis of under 750 of the donors called V segments functional above 56.7% productive rearrangements and segregating when the between-donor standard deviation exceeded 5%. A statistical classification framework was developed to diagnose cytomegalovirus status using the catalog of TCR beta chain sequences. In a later analysis, V and J genes were assigned by comparing TCR nucleotide sequences against IMGT/GENE-DB human TR gene sequences. In a later analysis, CDR3 sequences and most-parsimonious VDJ recombination scenarios were assigned using the TCRdist pipeline. In a later analysis, every TCR beta chain was defined by the combination of its CDR3 amino acid sequence and its V-gene family, and reads without a unique V-gene family were dropped. To address suspected cross-contamination and a sequencing artifact, a later analysis removed under 600 highly shared, low-generation-probability nucleotide sequences. In a later analysis, a clonal expansion index was calculated for each public chain from normalized within-repertoire ranks of inferred template counts. In a later analysis, generation probabilities were computed using a VDJ recombination model fitted to out-of-frame rearrangements, and the results were checked against IGoR. In a later analysis, hypergeometric tests were used to score TCR-TCR, TCR-HLA and TCR-CMV co-occurrence, with a repertoire-size bias correction applied to TCR pairs. To estimate false discovery rates, a later analysis permuted the HLA or CMV assignments 20 times. A later analysis grouped co-occurring TCRs with DBSCAN, adding TCRdist sequence similarity when clustering within HLA-allele-positive subsets. For co-occurrence clustering, repertoires with fewer than 30,000 or more than 120,000 public chains were excluded, along with five or six repertoires with anomalous nucleotide sharing. In TCRdb, the immuneACCESS table is reduced to in-frame sequences with V and J assigned. These tables do not hold every clone; where another copy was compared, an unresolved V gene accounts for under half, and the others remain unexplained. V, J and clone size are taken as reported in that table, and D and trimming were inferred from the DNA itself. The table for this sample records around 130,000 clones. Roughly 2% of the sample rests with the top ten.

The receptor was isolated from a woman aged 60-70 years in good health and CMV-seronegative. The chain joins TRBV7-9 to TRBJ1-5; the D gene is perhaps TRBD1, from 5 matching bases. What was sequenced was PBMCs. The CDR3 corresponds to CASSLGSGSNQPQHF. The DNA is as follows: TGTGCCAGCAGCTTAGGATCAGGGAGCAATCAGCCCCAGCATTTT.